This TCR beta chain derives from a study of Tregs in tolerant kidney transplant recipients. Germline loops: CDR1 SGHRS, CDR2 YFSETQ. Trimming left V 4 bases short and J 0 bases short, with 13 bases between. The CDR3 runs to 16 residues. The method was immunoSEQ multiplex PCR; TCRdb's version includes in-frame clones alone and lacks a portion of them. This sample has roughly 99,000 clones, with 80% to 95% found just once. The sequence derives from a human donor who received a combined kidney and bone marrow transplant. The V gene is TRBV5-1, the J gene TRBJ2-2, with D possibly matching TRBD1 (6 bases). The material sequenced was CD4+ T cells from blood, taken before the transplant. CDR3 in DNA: TGCGCCAGCAGCCACTCCGGGACAACGAACACCGGGGAGCTGTTTTTT. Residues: CASSHSGTTNTGELFF.